The table lists the clone carrying this TCR beta chain with a few counts. Antigen: not known. Via MiXCR, TCRdb re-called the reads, giving one row per CDR3 protein. Among about 300,000 distinct CDR3 sequences listed, about 8.8% were seen once. The data were taken from a study of T cell repertoires in cytomegalovirus infection. Overall study context: The public TCR beta signatures pointed to both CMV infection and matching HLA type.

Looked up from germline, CDR1 is MNHEY and CDR2 is SVGEGT. Germline trimming cut 6 bases from V and 0 bases from J; bases unmatched to any gene: 7. The CDR3 sequence is 16 residues long. Points from the study as a whole: CMV-specific HLA-C-restricted TCR beta clonotypes dominated the ex vivo response.

This rearrangement joins TRBV6-2 or TRBV6-3 to TRBJ2-1; the match to TRBD2 covers 8 bases. Sequencing was done on a sample of PBMCs. The TCR was taken from a human donor in good health (CMV status not recorded). Some clones in this sample may be carry-over from other donors' samples. Here the CDR3 DNA reads TGTGCCAGCAGGTCTAGCGGGCTCCGCTCCTACAATGAGCAGTTCTTC. Its protein product is CASRSSGLRSYNEQFF.